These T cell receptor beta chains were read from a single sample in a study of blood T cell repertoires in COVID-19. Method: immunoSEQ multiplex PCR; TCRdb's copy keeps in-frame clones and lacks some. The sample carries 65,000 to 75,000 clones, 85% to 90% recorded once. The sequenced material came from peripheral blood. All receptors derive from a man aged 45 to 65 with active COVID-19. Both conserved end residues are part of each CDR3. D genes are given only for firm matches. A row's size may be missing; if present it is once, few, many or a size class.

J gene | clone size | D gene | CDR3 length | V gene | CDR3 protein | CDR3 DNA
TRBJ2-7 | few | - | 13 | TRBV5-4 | CASSLDRHGEQYF | TGTGCCAGCAGCTTGGACAGGCATGGCGAGCAGTACTTC
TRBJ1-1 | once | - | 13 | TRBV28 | CASSLGGRTEAFF | TGTGCCAGCAGTTTGGGGGGACGCACTGAAGCTTTCTTT
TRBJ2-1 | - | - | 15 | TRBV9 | CASSVGGAGYNEQFF | TGTGCCAGCAGCGTAGGTGGGGCTGGCTACAATGAGCAGTTCTTC
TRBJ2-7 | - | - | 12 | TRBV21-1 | CASRLRAYEQYF | TGTGCCAGCAGGCTTCGGGCCTACGAGCAGTACTTC
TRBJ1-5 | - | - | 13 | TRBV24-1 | CATPNTADQPQHF | TGTGCCACCCCTAACACAGCGGATCAGCCCCAGCATTTT
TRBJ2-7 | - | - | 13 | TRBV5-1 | CASSLGAPYEQYF | TGCGCCAGCAGCTTGGGGGCCCCCTACGAGCAGTACTTC
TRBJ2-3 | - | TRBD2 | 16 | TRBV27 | CASSQSSGSAADTQYF | TGTGCCAGCAGTCAATCTAGCGGGAGCGCCGCAGATACGCAGTATTTT
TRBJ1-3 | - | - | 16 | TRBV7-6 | CASSQHQGNSGNTIYF | TGTGCCAGCAGCCAGCACCAGGGGAACTCTGGAAACACCATATATTTT
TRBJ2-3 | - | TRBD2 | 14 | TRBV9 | CASSLAGGVDTQYF | TGTGCCAGCAGCTTAGCGGGAGGCGTAGATACGCAGTATTTT
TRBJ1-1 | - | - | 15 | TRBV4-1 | CASSQVSPSDTEAFF | TGCGCCAGCAGCCAAGTTTCTCCGTCCGACACTGAAGCTTTCTTT
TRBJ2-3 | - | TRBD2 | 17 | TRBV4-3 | CASSQGPSGASTDTQYF | TGCGCCAGCAGCCAAGGTCCTAGCGGGGCTAGCACAGATACGCAGTATTTT
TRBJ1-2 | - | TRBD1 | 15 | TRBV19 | CASSIEAGQAVGYTF | TGTGCCAGTAGTATAGAGGCTGGACAGGCAGTGGGCTACACCTTC
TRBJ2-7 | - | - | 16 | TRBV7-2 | CASSAEGPLRSIEQYF | TGTGCCAGCAGCGCCGAGGGCCCCCTAAGAAGTATCGAGCAGTACTTC
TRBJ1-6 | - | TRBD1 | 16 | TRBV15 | CATSRVTGIRNSPLHF | TGTGCCACCAGCAGAGTGACAGGGATTAGAAATTCACCCCTCCACTTT
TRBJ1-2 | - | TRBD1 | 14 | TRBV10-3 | CAIRTSGTGQGYTF | TGTGCCATCAGGACGTCCGGGACAGGGCAAGGCTACACCTTC
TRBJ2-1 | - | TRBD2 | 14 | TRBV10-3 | CASMTSGGYNEQFF | TGTGCCAGCATGACTAGCGGGGGGTACAATGAGCAGTTCTTC
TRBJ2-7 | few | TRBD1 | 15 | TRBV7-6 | CASSLGDRPVYEQYF | TGTGCCAGCAGCTTAGGGGACAGACCAGTATACGAGCAGTACTTC
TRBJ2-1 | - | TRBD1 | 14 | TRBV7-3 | CASSPFGTVGPQFF | TGTGCCAGCAGCCCGTTTGGGACAGTGGGTCCCCAGTTCTTC
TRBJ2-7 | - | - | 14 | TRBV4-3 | CASSQDLYRGEQYF | TGCGCCAGCAGCCAAGATTTATATAGAGGCGAGCAGTACTTC
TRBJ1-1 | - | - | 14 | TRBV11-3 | CASSPLDKNTEAFF | TGTGCCAGCAGCCCACTAGACAAGAACACTGAAGCTTTCTTT
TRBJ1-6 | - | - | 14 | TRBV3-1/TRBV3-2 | CASSLQGGLSPLHF | TGTGCCAGCAGCCTACAAGGAGGCCTTTCACCCCTCCACTTT
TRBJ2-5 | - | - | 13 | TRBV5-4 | CASSVGQQETQYF | TGTGCCAGCAGCGTAGGACAGCAAGAGACCCAGTACTTC
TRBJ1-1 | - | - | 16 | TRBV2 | CASSPLSGLGNTEAFF | TGTGCCAGCAGTCCGCTCTCAGGGTTGGGTAACACTGAAGCTTTCTTT
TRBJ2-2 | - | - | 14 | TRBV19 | CASSIFRNTGELFF | TGTGCCAGTAGTATTTTCAGGAACACCGGGGAGCTGTTTTTT
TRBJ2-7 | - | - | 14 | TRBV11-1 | CASSFEATAYEQYF | TGTGCCAGCAGCTTCGAGGCTACCGCCTACGAGCAGTACTTC
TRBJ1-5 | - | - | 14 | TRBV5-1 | CASSLDSVNQPQHF | TGCGCCAGCAGCTTGGATTCAGTCAATCAGCCCCAGCATTTT
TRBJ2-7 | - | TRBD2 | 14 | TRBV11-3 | CASSLAGGTDEQYF | TGTGCCAGCAGCTTAGCGGGGGGGACCGACGAGCAGTACTTC
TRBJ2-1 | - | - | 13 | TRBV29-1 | CSVEKIAANEQFF | TGCAGCGTTGAAAAAATAGCTGCCAATGAGCAGTTCTTC
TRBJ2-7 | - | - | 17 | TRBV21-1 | CASSKGQRDRGFHEQYF | TGTGCCAGCAGCAAAGGGCAAAGGGACAGGGGTTTCCACGAGCAGTACTTC
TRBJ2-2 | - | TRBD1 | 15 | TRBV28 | CASSKGTGGTGELFF | TGTGCCAGCAGCAAAGGGACAGGGGGCACCGGGGAGCTGTTTTTT
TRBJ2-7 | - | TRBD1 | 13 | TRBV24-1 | CATSDRDRVAQYF | TGTGCCACCAGTGACCGAGACAGGGTCGCGCAGTACTTC
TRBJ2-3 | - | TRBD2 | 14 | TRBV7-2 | CASSLTSGTDTQYF | TGTGCCAGCAGCTTAACTAGCGGCACAGATACGCAGTATTTT
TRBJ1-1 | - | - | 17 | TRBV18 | CASSSRGQGSSNTEAFF | TGTGCCAGCTCATCACGAGGGCAGGGGAGTTCTAACACTGAAGCTTTCTTT
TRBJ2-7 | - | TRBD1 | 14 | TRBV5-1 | CASRLGQGFYEQYF | TGCGCCAGCAGACTGGGACAGGGATTCTACGAGCAGTACTTC
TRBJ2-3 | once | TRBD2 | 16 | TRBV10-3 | CAISESRLAGVDTQYF | TGTGCCATCAGTGAGTCTCGACTAGCGGGAGTTGATACGCAGTATTTT
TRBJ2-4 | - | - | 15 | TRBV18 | CASSSLPGAKNIQYF | TGTGCCAGCTCCTCCCTACCCGGGGCCAAAAACATTCAGTACTTC
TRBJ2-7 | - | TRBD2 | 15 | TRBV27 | CASSLGGRAFDEQYF | TGTGCCAGCAGTTTAGGCGGGAGGGCCTTTGACGAGCAGTACTTC
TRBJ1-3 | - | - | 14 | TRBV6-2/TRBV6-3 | CASSYARPGNTIYF | TGTGCCAGCAGTTATGCGCGGCCTGGAAACACCATATATTTT
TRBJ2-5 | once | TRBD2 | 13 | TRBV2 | CASRLAGGETQYF | TGTGCCAGTCGACTAGCGGGAGGTGAGACCCAGTACTTC
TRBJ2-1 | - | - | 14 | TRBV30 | CAGEDSRSYNEQFF | TGTGCCGGGGAGGACAGTCGCTCCTACAATGAGCAGTTCTTC
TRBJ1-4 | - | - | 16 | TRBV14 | CASSQVAGANFEKLFF | TGTGCCAGCAGCCAAGTAGCTGGGGCGAATTTTGAAAAACTGTTTTTT
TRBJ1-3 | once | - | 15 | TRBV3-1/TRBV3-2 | CASSHDRRGGNTIYF | TGTGCCAGCAGCCACGACAGAAGGGGTGGAAACACCATATATTTT
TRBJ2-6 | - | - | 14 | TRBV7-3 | CASSPSLGANVLTF | TGTGCCAGCAGCCCTTCTCTAGGGGCCAACGTCCTGACTTTC
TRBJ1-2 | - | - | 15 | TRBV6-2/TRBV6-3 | CASSPRGLRGYGYTF | TGTGCCAGCAGTCCACGGGGACTTAGAGGCTATGGCTACACCTTC
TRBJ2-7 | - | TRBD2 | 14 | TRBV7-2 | CASSLERLAGEQYF | TGTGCCAGCAGCTTAGAACGACTAGCGGGGGAGCAGTACTTC
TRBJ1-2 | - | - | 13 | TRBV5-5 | CASSLNLIYGYTF | TGTGCCAGCAGCTTGAATCTTATCTATGGCTACACCTTC
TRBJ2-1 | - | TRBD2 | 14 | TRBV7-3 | CASKALAGSREQFF | TGTGCCAGCAAGGCACTAGCGGGATCGCGTGAGCAGTTCTTC
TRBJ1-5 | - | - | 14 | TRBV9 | CASSVGQGNQPQHF | TGTGCCAGCAGCGTAGGTCAGGGTAATCAGCCCCAGCATTTT
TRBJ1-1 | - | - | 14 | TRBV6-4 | CASSPRGGDTEAFF | TGTGCCAGCAGCCCTAGGGGGGGGGACACTGAAGCTTTCTTT
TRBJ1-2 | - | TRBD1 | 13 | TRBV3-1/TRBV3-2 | CASSRDRAGGYTF | TGTGCCAGCAGCCGGGACAGGGCCGGTGGCTACACCTTC
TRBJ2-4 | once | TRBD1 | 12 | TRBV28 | CASEGQGNIQYF | TGTGCCAGCGAGGGACAGGGGAACATTCAGTACTTC
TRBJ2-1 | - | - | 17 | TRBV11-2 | CASSHTTGRVTYNEQFF | TGTGCCAGCAGCCACACGACGGGAAGGGTCACCTACAATGAGCAGTTCTTC